These 10 T cell receptor beta chains were all obtained from the same sample, sequenced in a study of response to subunit inactivated influenza vaccine. TCRdb independently ran MiXCR on the RT-PCR reads; one entry per CDR3 protein. The sample has roughly 170,000 distinct CDR3 sequences; approximately 9.2% are singletons. The sequencing here drew on non-naive T cells sorted from PBMCs, taken on the day of vaccination. The receptor source for this set is a man aged 50 or older who received an inactivated influenza vaccine.

This clonotype was seen ten or more times. The genes are TRBV29-1 and TRBJ2-1; 8 bases are a match to TRBD2. V lost 4 bases, J lost 6 bases, and 5 bases stayed unmatched. The CDR3 spans 13 residues. CDR1 and CDR2 from the germline V gene are SQVTM and ANQGSEA. The CDR3 DNA sequence: TGCAGCGTTGTGAGCGGGAGCAGCAATGAGCAGTTCTTC. It is translated as CSVVSGSSNEQFF.

The table lists this clonotype with many counts. This chain uses TRBV4-1 with TRBJ1-2; D is uncertain. The CDR3 sequence is 15 residues long. V shed 1 base and J shed 2 bases, with 11 bases lying between them. Germline loops: CDR1 MGHRA, CDR2 YSYEKL. The CDR3 coding sequence is TGCGCCAGCAGCCAAGGAGAGGGATTCAACTATGGCTACACCTTC. It specifies CASSQGEGFNYGYTF.

This clonotype was seen repeatedly, ten times or more. This chain connects TRBV6-5 to TRBJ2-6; D remains unclear. The length of the CDR3 is 16 residues. Trimming removed 3 bases from V and 4 bases from J, with 13 bases in between. The germline V gene encodes CDR1 MNHEY and CDR2 SVGAGI. For the CDR3, the DNA is TGTGCCAGCAGTTATTCCGTGTCAGTCGGGGCCAACGTCCTGACTTTC. Amino acid sequence: CASSYSVSVGANVLTF.

The chain joins TRBV7-2 to TRBJ2-7; TRBD2 matches 7 bases. Germline CDR1 reads SGHTA; CDR2 reads FQGNSA. The CDR3 totals 15 residues. V lost 5 bases and J lost 0; bases outside the gene matches: 7. In DNA, the CDR3 is TGTGCCAGCAGCAGATCGGGGGGTGCCTCCTACGAGCAGTACTTC. This codes for CASSRSGGASYEQYF.

This clonotype was counted at least ten times. This sequence joins TRBV29-1 and TRBJ1-1; TRBD1 aligns across 9 bases. V trimming: 6 bases; J trimming: 4 bases; junction bases outside the gene matches: 9. Germline V gene sequence: CDR1 SQVTM, CDR2 ANQGSEA. This CDR3 region has 14 residues. The CDR3 spells CSVRTGGRGTEAFF. In DNA, the CDR3 is TGCAGCGTCCGTACAGGGGGCAGGGGCACTGAAGCTTTCTTT.

Only a few counts were recorded for this clonotype. The chain is built from TRBV11-2 and TRBJ2-1, with D possibly called TRBD1 or TRBD2 (5 bases each). The CDR3 loop spans 13 amino acids. Germline lookup yields CDR1 SGHAT and CDR2 FQNNGV. V was clipped by 0 bases and J by 12 bases, with 12 bases between them. CDR3 residues: CASSLDQRGGQFF. The CDR3 DNA follows: TGTGCCAGCAGCTTAGATCAGAGGGGTGGGCAGTTCTTC. Complete variable domain (other parts from reference TRBV11-2 and TRBJ2-1): EAGVAQSPRYKIIEKRQSVAFWCNPISGHATLYWYQQILGQGPKLLIQFQNNGVVDDSQLPKDRFSAERLKGVDSTLKIQPAKLEDSAVYLCASSLDQRGGQFFGPGTRLTVL.

A remark on this clonotype: An end of the junction does not agree with germline; a read error may underlie this. The chain is built from TRBV4-3 and TRBJ2-7, with D unclear. This CDR3 has 13 amino acids. Germline assignment: CDR1 LGHNA and CDR2 YSLEER. CDR3 loop: CSSSQDRRYEQYF. The CDR3 DNA reads TGCTCCAGCAGCCAAGATAGACGCTACGAGCAGTACTTC.

The chain links TRBV6-2 or TRBV6-3 to TRBJ2-3; possible D gene TRBD2, 5 bases. The CDR3 consists of 13 residues. Trimming took 6 bases from V and 6 from J, leaving 13 bases between them. CDR1 and CDR2 (germline): MNHEY, SVGEGT. The CDR3 sequence is CASRRVEVDTQYF. The CDR3 DNA reads as TGTGCCAGCAGGAGGGTCGAGGTTGATACGCAGTATTTT.

The sample holds one count of this clonotype. The chain links TRBV30 to TRBJ2-3, with 10 nucleotides matching TRBD2. Per the germline V gene, CDR1 is GTSNPN and CDR2 is SVGIG (reference sequence). V gave up 0 bases and J gave up 4 bases; unmatched junction bases: 4. The CDR3 extends over 15 amino acids. This CDR3 is CAWSVLAGSADTQYF. The CDR3 DNA reads as TGTGCCTGGAGTGTACTAGCGGGATCAGCAGATACGCAGTATTTT.

This clonotype was seen many times. The rearrangement joins TRBV11-2 to TRBJ2-7; 8 bases agree with TRBD1. The germline gives CDR1 SGHAT, CDR2 FQNNGV. The CDR3 spans 14 residues. V lost 3 bases and J lost 4; bases outside the gene matches: 5. This CDR3 reads CASSFTGGVYEQYF. CDR3 sequence (DNA): TGTGCCAGCAGCTTCACAGGGGGAGTGTACGAGCAGTACTTC.